Described below is a single T cell receptor (beta chain) sequence and its context. This clonotype has a handful of counts. What antigen it recognizes has not been identified. Base qualities are not recorded, but no much larger clone differs from it by a single base. This sample was taken from a study of regulatory T cells in long-lasting Graves disease (dated by TCRdb to about 2021). A note on the overall study: Patients with newly diagnosed Graves' disease had been on antithyroid drugs for under 3 months. Persistent Graves' disease patients were compared with newly diagnosed Graves' disease patients by peripheral blood TCR sequencing and RNA sequencing. The study was conducted in China and was registered as a clinical trial. A total of roughly 35 samples underwent TCR sequencing: about 13 from persistent and 20 from newly diagnosed Graves' disease patients.

The intended sense of this specimen's time point label: newly diagnosed GD, antithyroid drugs for less than 3 months. RNA was extracted from PBMCs in TRIzol for both TCR sequencing and RNA sequencing. The diagnosis of Graves' disease followed American Thyroid Association guidelines. Recruitment of patients was carried out at an endocrinology department in Xi'an, China. Each patient gave about 10 milliliters of peripheral blood, collected in an EDTA anticoagulant tube. Ficoll Paque Plus density gradient separation was used to isolate PBMCs, and no further T cell sorting was done. An Agilent 2100 Bioanalyzer and agarose gel were used to check RNA quality, and a NanoDrop 2000 was used to measure RNA concentration. Results the study describes overall, beyond this receptor: Compared with newly diagnosed patients, persistent Graves' disease patients had lower TCR Shannon entropy and fewer highly expanded clones, which suggests clonal expansion. The small sample size was acknowledged by the authors as a limitation that may reduce accuracy. The study examined only peripheral blood because the primary lesion, thyroid tissue, could not be accessed. Persistent patients shared more public clonotypes among themselves (around 2,500) than newly diagnosed patients did (roughly 920). Sequencing and analysis were restricted to the TCR beta chain.

Libraries were prepared through multiplex PCR. The data were produced on an Illumina HiSeq 4000. To build TCR beta libraries, CDR3 regions were amplified by Arm-PCR using iRepertoire HTBI primers. PCR products were gel purified before sequencing. On the authors' methods: Gene usage analysis of CDR3 amino acid clonotypes relied on the roughly 60 TRBV and around 13 TRBJ segments identified across samples. COPE and FqMerger were used to merge the filtered high-quality paired reads into contigs. Contigs were aligned with BLAST to IMGT TRBV, TRBD and TRBJ reference genes, and CDR3 was defined per IMGT. Any clonotype with a frequency above 0.1% was counted as a highly expanded clone. Repertoire diversity was measured by Shannon entropy, and V-J evenness by the Gini coefficient. A clonotype found in more than one individual was treated as public. TCRdb took the public reads, trimmed them with fastp at Q25, ran MiXCR for clone calling and kept in-frame beta chains. Under each unique CDR3 protein, matching rows form one entry showing the most common genes and DNA. TCRdb's processing, not the authors' own work, is the source of the V and J calls. Counted in this sample were roughly 420,000 distinct CDR3 sequences; around 13% of them appeared once. Clones ranked in the top ten supply more than 15% of the sample.

These records were also assigned to another study, of T cells in Graves' hyperthyroidism and ophthalmopathy. From that second study: Stable Graves' hyperthyroidism was defined as the absence of progression to ophthalmopathy over 18 months of follow-up. The hyperthyroidism patients were between 18 and 65 years old and newly diagnosed, with a disease duration of less than 2 months. The study excluded patients with uncontrolled infections, other autoimmune diseases, pregnancy or lactation. Diagnoses were based on clinical symptoms, serum thyroxine and TRAb, thyroid ultrasound and orbital computed tomography. For the first round of RT-PCR on the TCR CDR3, the HTBI primer set was used together with the Qiagen OneStep RT-PCR kit. Blood samples also contained most of the expanded thyroid clonotypes (frequency above 0.001), which suggests that blood repertoires may reflect thyroid immune responses. A 13 V-J signature model separated ophthalmopathy from stable hyperthyroidism, with over 85% sensitivity and roughly 81% specificity in cross-validation and 80%/75% in testing. In validation, the model predicted progression to ophthalmopathy a median of about 6.5 months before onset, with 70% to 71% sensitivity and roughly 77% specificity. TCR V-J signatures able to tell the groups apart were searched for in a discovery cohort of some 97 patients, of whom more than 40 had Graves' ophthalmopathy and around 57 had stable Graves' hyperthyroidism. Whether ophthalmopathy could be predicted prospectively was tested in an independent validation cohort made up of under 20 hyperthyroidism patients plus 17 patients who later progressed to ophthalmopathy. The 100 or so discovery patients were randomly split 7:3 into training and test sets. In addition, the study compared T-cell repertoires in thyroid tissue and in blood from several Graves' hyperthyroidism patients. After blood sampling, hyperthyroidism patients were treated with methimazole at a starting dose of 30 mg daily, and ophthalmopathy patients were treated with high-dose intravenous methylprednisolone. Libraries were constructed in a second round of multiplex PCR, after which size selection and purification were performed. Paired-end sequencing of the libraries was performed with 100 bp reads on an Illumina HiSeq2000. SOAPnuke was used to process the raw data, with reads discarded if the reads contained adapters or uncalled bases, had a mean Phred below 15, or lacked an exact constant-primer or identifier match. High-quality paired reads were merged using COPE v1.2.5, and each unique nucleotide sequence was defined as a clonotype. MiTCR v1.1 was used to align the clonotypes against IMGT TRBV, TRBD and TRBJ reference segments. Only V-J combinations with frequency above 0.0001, covering 99.2% of repertoires, were analysed. The TCS score was defined as F50 (clonal expansion) divided by E x V (chaos), with BLOSUM62-based TCRdist calculated between CDR3 peptides within each V-J. Welch's t-statistics and random forest reduced roughly 540 V-J features to 10 to 15, which were used in a naive Bayes classifier (R e1071). Sample size was not statistically predetermined, and blinding of investigators to group allocation was not performed. TCR Vbeta CDR3 sequencing of approximately 140 peripheral blood samples (over 40 ophthalmopathy, about 80 hyperthyroidism and some 17 progressor patients) is reported in the paper.

Material: peripheral blood mononuclear cells (PBMCs), obtained at new diagnosis, from a patient treated with antithyroid drugs. This TCR came from a woman aged 50 to 60 with Graves disease. Donor details come from another sample of the same person, matched by shared clones.

In nucleotides, the sequence is TGCGCCAGCAGCTTGGACAGGGCCACTGAAGCTTTCTTT. The encoded protein is CASSLDRATEAFF. The sequence joins TRBV5-1 to TRBJ1-1, and perhaps TRBD1 as D gene, on 6 matching bases. Taken from cysteine to phenylalanine, the CDR3 has 13 residues. Only the CDR3 part of the read is kept: 39 bases, read in frame from the first base. The junction shows trimming of 0 bases on V and 4 bases on J, plus 7 bases between the germline ends. CDR1 SGHRS and CDR2 YFSETQ were looked up in the germline V gene.